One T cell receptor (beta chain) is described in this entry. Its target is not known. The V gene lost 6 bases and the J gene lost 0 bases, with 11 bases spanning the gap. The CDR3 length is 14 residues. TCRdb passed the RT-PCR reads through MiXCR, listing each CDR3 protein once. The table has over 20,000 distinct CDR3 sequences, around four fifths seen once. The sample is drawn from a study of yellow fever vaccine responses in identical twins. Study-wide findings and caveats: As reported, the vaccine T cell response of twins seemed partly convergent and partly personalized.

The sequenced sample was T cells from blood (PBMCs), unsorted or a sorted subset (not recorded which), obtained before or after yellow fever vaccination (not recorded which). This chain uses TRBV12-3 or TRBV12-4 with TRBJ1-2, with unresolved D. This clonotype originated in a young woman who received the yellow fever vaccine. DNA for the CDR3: TGTGCCAGCAGGGCAGCCGATACTAACTATGGCTACACCTTC. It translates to CASRAADTNYGYTF.